This is a list of T cell receptor beta chains from one sample in a study of blood T cells in healthy people across ages. TCRdb analysed the 5' RACE reads with MiXCR anew, one entry per CDR3 protein. The data show roughly 1.4 million distinct CDR3 sequences, with roughly 60% seen just once and 6.7% held by the top ten. Sequencing was performed on blood. These receptors came from a man aged 18 to 29 in good health. The CDR3 runs from the conserved cysteine through the conserved F or W. A D gene is named only where the DNA matches it firmly. Size is omitted from some rows. Given values are once, few, many or a class for expanded clones.

NA,TRBJ1-2,16,NA,TRBV6-5,TGTACCAGCAGTTTGACTACAGGGACCCATAACCATGGCTACACCTTC,CTSSLTTGTHNHGYTF
NA,TRBJ1-5,12,few,TRBV4-2,TGTGCCAGCAGCCAGGTCAATCAGCCCCAGCATTTT,CASSQVNQPQHF
TRBD1,TRBJ2-7,15,NA,TRBV5-6,TGTGCCAGCAGCTTGACGGACAGGTACTCCTACGAGCAGTACTTC,CASSLTDRYSYEQYF
NA,TRBJ2-3,16,NA,TRBV20-1,TGCAGTGCTAGAGATACACGGGACCTCGCCACAGATACGCAGTATTTT,CSARDTRDLATDTQYF
NA,TRBJ2-5,13,NA,TRBV5-1,TGCGCCAGCAGCTCAGGGTCCGGGGAGACCCAGTACTTC,CASSSGSGETQYF
NA,TRBJ2-7,11,few,TRBV29-1,TGCAGCGTTGAATCCCTCTACGAGCAGTACTTC,CSVESLYEQYF
NA,TRBJ2-2,18,NA,TRBV12-3/TRBV12-4,TGTGCCAGCTTCGGTGTCCGCCGGGACTCCCTGAACACCGGGGAGCTGTTTTTT,CASFGVRRDSLNTGELFF
TRBD1,TRBJ2-5,13,once,TRBV6-5,TGTGCCAGCGGTCAGGGGGCAGGGGTGACCCAGTACTTC,CASGQGAGVTQYF
NA,TRBJ2-1,13,NA,TRBV6-6,TGTGCCAGCAGCCCCCACGAGGGCAATGAGCAGTTCTTC,CASSPHEGNEQFF
NA,TRBJ2-5,15,NA,TRBV5-6,TGTGCCAGCAGCTTGGTAGGCAGGGGGGGAGAGACCCAGTACTTC,CASSLVGRGGETQYF
NA,TRBJ2-2,18,few,TRBV6-5,TGTGCCAGCAGTTACTTAAACACGGGCACAGCGAACACCGGGGAGCTGTTTTTT,CASSYLNTGTANTGELFF
NA,TRBJ2-1,14,NA,TRBV29-1,TGCAGCGTTGAAGGACCCCAAACCAGGAATGAGCAGTTCTTC,CSVEGPQTRNEQFF
NA,TRBJ2-3,14,once,TRBV20-1,TGCAGTGCCATGACGGGTCCCACCGTCCATACGCAGTATTTT,CSAMTGPTVHTQYF
NA,TRBJ2-1,14,NA,TRBV9,TGTGCCAGCAGCGTACTGGCAATGGGGAATGAGCAGTTCTTC,CASSVLAMGNEQFF
NA,TRBJ2-5,12,many,TRBV6-5,TGTGCCAGCAGTCGGCTGGGGGAGACCCAGTACTTC,CASSRLGETQYF
TRBD1,TRBJ2-6,15,NA,TRBV27,TGTGCCTCATCAGACAGGGGTTCTGGGGCCGACGTCCTGACTTTC,CASSDRGSGADVLTF
NA,TRBJ1-4,13,NA,TRBV27,TGTGCCAGCAGACCTCAGGGGATCGGGAAACTGTTTTTT,CASRPQGIGKLFF
TRBD2,TRBJ2-1,13,NA,TRBV5-1,TGCGCCAGCAAATCGAGCGGGAACAATGAGCAGTTCTTC,CASKSSGNNEQFF
TRBD2,TRBJ2-1,15,NA,TRBV20-1,TGCAGTGCGTCCGGAGCGGGAGTACCCTACAATGAGCAGTTCTTC,CSASGAGVPYNEQFF
TRBD1,TRBJ1-5,15,NA,TRBV28,TGTGCCAGCAGCTTACGGACAGGGCCGGTCTGGACCCAGCATTTT,CASSLRTGPVWTQHF
TRBD2,TRBJ2-5,15,NA,TRBV7-9,TGTGCCAGCAGCCGCCTAAGGGAGGGAGAAGAGACCCAGTACTTC,CASSRLREGEETQYF
NA,TRBJ2-1,21,NA,TRBV20-1,TGCAGTGCTGACCCACAAAAATTTGGGCCAAAAGCCGGGACGGTGGTGCGTGAGCAGTTCTTC,CSADPQKFGPKAGTVVREQFF
NA,TRBJ2-1,13,few,TRBV12-3/TRBV12-4,TGTGCCAGCACCTCTAGCGCGGACAATGAGCAGTTCTTC,CASTSSADNEQFF
TRBD1,TRBJ2-7,16,NA,TRBV12-3/TRBV12-4,TGTGCCAGCAGTTTAGAACAGGGGGCGGGAGTTGGGGAGCAGTACTTC,CASSLEQGAGVGEQYF
NA,TRBJ1-6,14,NA,TRBV20-1,TGCAGTGCCCGCACAGGGTTTGGTAATTCACCCCTCCACTTT,CSARTGFGNSPLHF
NA,TRBJ2-7,17,NA,TRBV29-1,TGCAGCGTTGAAGTCACGGCAGGGTTTAAAAGCCCCTACGAGCAGTACTTC,CSVEVTAGFKSPYEQYF
NA,TRBJ2-4,13,NA,TRBV27,TGTGCCAGCAGTTTACGTGCCAATGGCATTCAGTACTTC,CASSLRANGIQYF
TRBD2,TRBJ2-7,15,few,TRBV7-2,TGTGCCAGCAGCTCCTTTGGCGGGAGTTATTCCGAGCAGTACTTC,CASSSFGGSYSEQYF
TRBD2,TRBJ2-2,17,NA,TRBV20-1,TGCAGTGCTGTGGGACTAGCGGGGGCCCTGTACACCGGGGAGCTGTTTTTT,CSAVGLAGALYTGELFF
TRBD2,TRBJ2-3,16,NA,TRBV2,TGTGCCAGCAGTGGGACTAGCGGGACATACACAGATACGCAGTATTTT,CASSGTSGTYTDTQYF
NA,TRBJ2-5,16,once,TRBV4-3,TGCGCCAGCAGCCAGCGTCCGGGACCCGTCATGGAGACCCAGTACTTC,CASSQRPGPVMETQYF
TRBD1,TRBJ2-7,15,NA,TRBV10-3,TGTGCCATCAGTGAGGGACCGGGACAGCCCTACGAGCAGTACTTC,CAISEGPGQPYEQYF
NA,TRBJ2-3,16,NA,TRBV14,TGTGCCAGCAGCCTAAACCCGGCCACGGGTAGAGATACGCAGTATTTT,CASSLNPATGRDTQYF
NA,TRBJ2-3,12,NA,TRBV11-2,TGTGCCAGCATGGACAGAGGAGATACGCAGTATTTT,CASMDRGDTQYF
NA,TRBJ1-2,13,NA,TRBV10-3,TGTGCCATCAGTGCAGGCCAAGGGGATGGCTACACCTTC,CAISAGQGDGYTF
TRBD1,TRBJ1-4,18,NA,TRBV6-5,TGTGCCAGCAGTTACTCAGGGACAGGCGCATCGACTAATGAAAAACTGTTTTTT,CASSYSGTGASTNEKLFF
NA,TRBJ1-6,14,NA,TRBV9,TGTGCCAGCAGCGTAGCAGGGGCTAATTCACCCCTCCACTTT,CASSVAGANSPLHF
NA,TRBJ2-1,12,NA,TRBV6-6,TGTGCCAGCAGTTACAGGGAGGATGAGCAGTTCTTC,CASSYREDEQFF
NA,TRBJ1-6,12,few,TRBV10-3,TGTGCCATCAGGGCCCACAATTCACCCCTCCACTTT,CAIRAHNSPLHF
NA,TRBJ2-5,12,NA,TRBV6-5,TGTGCCACTACTACCGGGCGAGAGACCCAGTACTTC,CATTTGRETQYF
NA,TRBJ1-2,12,NA,TRBV6-1,TGTGCCAGCAGTGAAAGAAGAGGAACCTACACCTTC,CASSERRGTYTF
NA,TRBJ2-7,13,NA,TRBV15,TGTGCCACCAGCACCGGTCTCGCCTACGAGCAGTACTTC,CATSTGLAYEQYF
NA,TRBJ2-5,14,NA,TRBV7-9,TGTGCCAGCAGCTGGGGCAGCAGCCAAGAGACCCAGTACTTC,CASSWGSSQETQYF
TRBD2,TRBJ2-7,16,once,TRBV27,TGTGCCAGCCGTAGCCCCGTCGGGAGGGCCCCCTACGAGCAGTACTTC,CASRSPVGRAPYEQYF
NA,TRBJ2-6,15,NA,TRBV10-3,TGTGCCATCAGTGAAGAGGGATCTGGGGCCAACGTCCTGACTTTC,CAISEEGSGANVLTF